Below are 18 T cell receptor beta chains sequenced from a single sample in a study of T-cell memory formation after mild COVID-19. TCRdb reprocessed the 5' RACE reads with MiXCR, giving one entry per CDR3 protein. The sample yields fewer than 450,000 distinct CDR3 sequences, roughly 20% seen once. The sequenced material came from PBMCs or a T cell subset sorted from them (not recorded which). These receptors all come from an adult woman who had mild COVID-19 (a few samples of this study predate the infection). Cell type and time point are not known.

This clonotype was picked up a small number of times. The V call is TRBV6-5, the J call TRBJ1-4, with TRBD1 identical over 9 bases. CDR3 length: 16 residues. Germline V CDR1 and CDR2: MNHEY, SVGAGI. The V gene end was trimmed by 6 bases and the J gene end by 7 bases; junction bases not matched to a gene: 12. The CDR3 here is CASSPHTGGVGEKLFF. CDR3 nucleotide sequence: TGTGCCAGCAGCCCGCATACAGGGGGCGTTGGTGAAAAACTGTTTTTT.

This clonotype has just a few counts. The chain carries TRBV9 and TRBJ2-2; TRBD1 matches at 10 bases. CDR1 is SGDLS and CDR2 is YYNGEE in the germline V gene. Trimming cost V 0 bases and J 7 bases; bases outside gene matches: 9. CDR3 size: 17 residues. The CDR3 region has the DNA TGTGCCAGCAGCGTAGCGGAGGCGGGACAGGGGTACGGGGAGCTGTTTTTT. Translated: CASSVAEAGQGYGELFF.

In this sample, this clonotype turned up a few times. The chain uses TRBV4-1 and TRBJ2-7; TRBD2 is a possible D gene (6 bases). Germline assignment: CDR1 MGHRA and CDR2 YSYEKL. V lost 0 bases and J 6 bases, leaving 18 bases between the germline ends. The CDR3 is 16 amino acids. DNA of the CDR3: TGCGCCAGCAGCCAAGATAGTAGCGGAGAGGTCTCCGAGCAGTACTTC. Amino acids: CASSQDSSGEVSEQYF.

The rearrangement links TRBV14 to TRBJ2-1; D not certain. The V end was cut by 4 bases, the J end by 5 bases, with 9 bases between. CDR3 length: 13 residues. Germline assignment: CDR1 SGHDN and CDR2 FVKESK. This CDR3 reads CASSPVVNNEQFF. Written as DNA, the CDR3 is TGTGCCAGCAGCCCGGTAGTCAACAATGAGCAGTTCTTC.

The chain employs TRBV7-6 and TRBJ2-2; tentative D call: TRBD1 (5 bases). CDR1 and CDR2 from the germline V gene are SGHVS and FNYEAQ. CDR3 length: 16 residues. V was cut by 2 bases and J by 3 bases, with 13 bases left in between. In DNA form, the CDR3 reads TGTGCCAGCAGCTTATTTGCAGGGCCGGACACCGGGGAGCTGTTTTTT. Protein sequence: CASSLFAGPDTGELFF.

This clonotype was observed a handful of times. This chain joins TRBV4-1 and TRBJ2-7; no clear D gene. Trimming removed 0 bases from V and 0 bases from J, with 15 bases in between. Germline V gene sequence: CDR1 MGHRA, CDR2 YSYEKL. The CDR3 has 17 residues. The CDR3: CASSQDRETTGSYEQYF. The CDR3 region has the DNA TGCGCCAGCAGCCAAGATAGGGAAACTACGGGCTCCTACGAGCAGTACTTC.

This clonotype has only a few counts. The chain carries TRBV18 and TRBJ1-1, with D possibly matching TRBD1 (5 bases). With 1 base removed from V and 0 bases from J, the gap between germline ends came to 12 bases. The CDR3 loop spans 16 amino acids. CDR1 and CDR2 from the germline V gene are KGHSH and LQKENI. The CDR3 bases are TGTGCCAGCTCACCACGGGGGATTAAGTTGAACACTGAAGCTTTCTTT. This gives the protein CASSPRGIKLNTEAFF.

The chain employs TRBV7-8 and TRBJ2-7; no reliable D call. The CDR3 is 17 residues long. V dropped 6 bases and J dropped 1 base, with 22 bases sitting between them. Germline V gene lookup returns CDR1 SGHVS and CDR2 FQNEAQ. CDR3 region: CASRPLVWQSSSYEQYF. In DNA, the CDR3 is TGTGCCAGCAGACCCCTGGTCTGGCAGTCCAGTTCCTACGAGCAGTACTTC.

The V gene is TRBV30, the J gene TRBJ2-2; possibly TRBD2 for D (7 bases). CDR1 and CDR2 (germline): GTSNPN, SVGIG (reference sequence). CDR3 length: 14 amino acids. Trimming stripped 3 bases from V and 7 bases from J, with 15 bases between. In DNA form, the CDR3 reads TGTGCCTGGAGGACCAGGGGAGGGAGCGGGGAGCTGTTTTTT. Protein: CAWRTRGGSGELFF.

This clonotype was seen more than once but under ten times. The J gene is TRBJ2-4, the V gene TRBV5-5; D remains ambiguous. Germline CDR1 is SGHKS and CDR2 is YYEKEE (reference sequence). V was trimmed by 0 bases and J by 0 bases, leaving 10 bases between them. The CDR3 extends over 16 amino acids. The CDR3: CASSLVFLVAKNIQYF. The CDR3 DNA reads as TGTGCCAGCAGCTTGGTGTTCCTGGTAGCCAAAAACATTCAGTACTTC.

This clonotype was observed a few times. This chain uses TRBV20-1 with TRBJ2-7; 11 positions match TRBD2. V trimming: 6 bases; J trimming: 0 bases; junction bases outside the gene matches: 10. Germline V gives CDR1 DFQATT, CDR2 SNEGSKA (reference sequence). This CDR3 is built from 16 residues. CDR3 DNA: TGCAGTGCCAAAAAAGTGGGACTAGCGGTCTCCTACGAGCAGTACTTC. Residues: CSAKKVGLAVSYEQYF.

The chain is built from TRBV7-2 and TRBJ2-1; D uncertain. The V and J ends lost 10 bases and 2 bases respectively, with 15 bases between them. CDR3 length equals 14 residues. Germline lookup yields CDR1 SGHTA and CDR2 FQGNSA. The CDR3 loop reads CATKLSAPYNEQFF. CDR3 DNA: TGTGCCACCAAATTGTCAGCTCCCTACAATGAGCAGTTCTTC.

A few counts support this clonotype. The chain recombines TRBV27 with TRBJ2-3; no firm D call. The CDR3 covers 13 residues. Deletions cut 2 bases from V and 6 bases from J, with 9 bases between. Germline loops: CDR1 MNHEY, CDR2 SMNVEV (reference sequence). CDR3: CASSLAPWDTQYF. The CDR3 coding sequence is TGTGCCAGCAGTTTAGCGCCTTGGGATACGCAGTATTTT.

This clonotype was detected only a few times. The chain couples TRBV5-5 to TRBJ2-7, with 9 bases lining up with TRBD1. Losses at the gene ends were 0 bases for V and 5 bases for J; bases not matched to a gene: 9. CDR3 size: 16 residues. Per germline, CDR1 SGHKS and CDR2 YYEKEE (reference sequence). In DNA, the CDR3 is TGTGCCAGCAGCTTGGGACCCGGGACAGGGCTGAACGAGCAGTACTTC. Amino acid sequence: CASSLGPGTGLNEQYF.

This chain links TRBV5-1 with TRBJ1-3; 7 nucleotides line up with TRBD1. J lost 1 base, V lost 2 bases, and 6 bases had no gene match. In germline, CDR1 is SGHRS, CDR2 YFSETQ. The CDR3 runs to 16 residues. The CDR3 DNA follows: TGCGCCAGCAGCTTAGGGGGCATCGGTTCTGGAAACACCATATATTTT. It yields the protein CASSLGGIGSGNTIYF.

The chain has TRBV4-3 and TRBJ1-1; D not resolved. This CDR3 has 14 amino acids. Germline values: CDR1 LGHNA, CDR2 YSLEER. V was cut by 2 bases and J by 3 bases, with 10 bases left in between. DNA for the CDR3: TGCGCCAGCAGCCAATGGGCGAAGGACACTGAAGCTTTCTTT. Amino acids: CASSQWAKDTEAFF.

The rearrangement links TRBV20-1 to TRBJ2-7, with TRBD2 as a possible D gene (5 bases). The germline V gene encodes CDR1 DFQATT and CDR2 SNEGSKA (reference sequence). This CDR3 comprises 13 residues. Trimming stripped 5 bases from V and 0 bases from J, with 11 bases between. CDR3 nucleotides: TGCAGTGCTGATTTCGGAGGCTCCTACGAGCAGTACTTC. Protein sequence: CSADFGGSYEQYF.

The V call is TRBV7-9, the J call TRBJ2-7, with 7 bases aligning to TRBD2. Germline CDR1 and CDR2: SEHNR and FQNEAQ (reference sequence). The CDR3 consists of 15 residues. J gave up 5 bases and V 5 bases, and 12 bases lay outside the gene matches. In nucleotides, the CDR3 is TGTGCCAGCAGCGAGAGCGGGGAGGTTCCCCACGAGCAGTACTTC. This gives the protein CASSESGEVPHEQYF.